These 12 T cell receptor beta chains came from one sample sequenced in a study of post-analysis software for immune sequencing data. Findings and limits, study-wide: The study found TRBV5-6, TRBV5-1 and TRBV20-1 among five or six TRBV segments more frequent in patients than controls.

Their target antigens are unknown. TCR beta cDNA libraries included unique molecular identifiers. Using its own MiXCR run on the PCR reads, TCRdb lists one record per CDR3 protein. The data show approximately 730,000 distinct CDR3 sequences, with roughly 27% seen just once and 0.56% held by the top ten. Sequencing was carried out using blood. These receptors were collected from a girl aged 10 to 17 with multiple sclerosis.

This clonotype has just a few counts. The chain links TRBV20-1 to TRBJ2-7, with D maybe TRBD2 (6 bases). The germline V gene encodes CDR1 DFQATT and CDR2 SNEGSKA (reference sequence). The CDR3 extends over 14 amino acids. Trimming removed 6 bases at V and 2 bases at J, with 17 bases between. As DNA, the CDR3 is TGCAGTGCGGAGGGACTCGAAAAACCCTACGAGCAGTACTTC. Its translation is CSAEGLEKPYEQYF.

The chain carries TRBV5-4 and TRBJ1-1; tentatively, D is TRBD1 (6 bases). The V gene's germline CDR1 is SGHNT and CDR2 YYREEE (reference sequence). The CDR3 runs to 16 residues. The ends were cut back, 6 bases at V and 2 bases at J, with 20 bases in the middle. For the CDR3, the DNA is TGTGCCAGCACCGGAAATATACAGGGCTCAAACACTGAAGCTTTCTTT. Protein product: CASTGNIQGSNTEAFF.

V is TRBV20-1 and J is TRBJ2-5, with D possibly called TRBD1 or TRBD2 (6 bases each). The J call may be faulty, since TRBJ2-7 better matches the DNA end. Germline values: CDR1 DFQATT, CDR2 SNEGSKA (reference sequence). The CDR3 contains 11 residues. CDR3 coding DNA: TGCAGCGTAAAAGGGGGGAACGAGCAGTACTTC. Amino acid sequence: CSVKGGNEQYF.

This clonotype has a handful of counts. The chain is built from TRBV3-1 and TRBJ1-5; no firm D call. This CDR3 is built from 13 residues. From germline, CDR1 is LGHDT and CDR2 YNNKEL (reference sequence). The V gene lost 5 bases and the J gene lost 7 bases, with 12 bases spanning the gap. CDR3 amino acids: CASSASKLQPQHF. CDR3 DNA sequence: TGTGCCAGCAGCGCCTCGAAACTACAGCCCCAGCATTTT.

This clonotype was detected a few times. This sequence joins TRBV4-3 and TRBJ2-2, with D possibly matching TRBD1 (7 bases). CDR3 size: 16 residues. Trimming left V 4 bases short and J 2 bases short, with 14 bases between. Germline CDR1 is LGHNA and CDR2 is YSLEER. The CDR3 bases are TGCGCCAGCAGCCGCGGGACAGTCATTAACACCGGGGAGCTGTTTTTT. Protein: CASSRGTVINTGELFF.

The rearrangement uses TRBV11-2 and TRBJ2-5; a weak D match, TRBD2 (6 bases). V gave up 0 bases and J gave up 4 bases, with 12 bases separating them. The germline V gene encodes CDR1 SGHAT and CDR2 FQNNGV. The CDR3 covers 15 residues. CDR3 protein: CASSLDWGSGETQYF. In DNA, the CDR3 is TGTGCCAGCAGCTTAGATTGGGGTAGCGGAGAGACCCAGTACTTC.

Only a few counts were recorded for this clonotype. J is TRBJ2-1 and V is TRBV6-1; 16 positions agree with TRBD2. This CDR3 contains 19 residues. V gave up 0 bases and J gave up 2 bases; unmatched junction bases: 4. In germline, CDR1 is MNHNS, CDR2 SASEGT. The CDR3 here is CASSEAPGLAGGPYNEQFF. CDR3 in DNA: TGTGCCAGCAGTGAAGCCCCGGGACTAGCGGGGGGGCCCTACAATGAGCAGTTCTTC.

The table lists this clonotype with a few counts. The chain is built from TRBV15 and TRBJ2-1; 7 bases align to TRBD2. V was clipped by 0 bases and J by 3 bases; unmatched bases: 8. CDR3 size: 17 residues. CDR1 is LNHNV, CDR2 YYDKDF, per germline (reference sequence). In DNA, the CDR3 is TGTGCCACCAGCAGAGATTGGCTAGCGGATTTCTACAATGAGCAGTTCTTC. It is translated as CATSRDWLADFYNEQFF.

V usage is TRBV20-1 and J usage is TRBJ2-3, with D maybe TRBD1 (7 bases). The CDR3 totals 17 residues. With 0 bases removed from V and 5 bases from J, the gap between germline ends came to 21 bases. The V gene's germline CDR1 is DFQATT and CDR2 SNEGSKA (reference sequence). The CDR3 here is CSARDFKARQGGDTQYF. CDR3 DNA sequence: TGCAGTGCTAGAGATTTTAAGGCTAGGCAGGGGGGAGATACGCAGTATTTT.

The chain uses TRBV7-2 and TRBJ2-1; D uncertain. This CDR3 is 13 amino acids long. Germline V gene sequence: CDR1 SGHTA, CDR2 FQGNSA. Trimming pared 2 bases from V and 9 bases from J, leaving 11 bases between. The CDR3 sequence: CASSLLAMAEQFF. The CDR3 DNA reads TGTGCCAGCAGCTTATTAGCAATGGCTGAGCAGTTCTTC.

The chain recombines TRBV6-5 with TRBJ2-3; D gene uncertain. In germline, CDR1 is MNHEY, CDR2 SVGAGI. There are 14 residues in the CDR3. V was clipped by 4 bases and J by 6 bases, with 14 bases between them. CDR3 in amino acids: CASSLDRVLDTQYF. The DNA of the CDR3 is TGTGCCAGCAGTTTGGACCGGGTCCTGGATACGCAGTATTTT.

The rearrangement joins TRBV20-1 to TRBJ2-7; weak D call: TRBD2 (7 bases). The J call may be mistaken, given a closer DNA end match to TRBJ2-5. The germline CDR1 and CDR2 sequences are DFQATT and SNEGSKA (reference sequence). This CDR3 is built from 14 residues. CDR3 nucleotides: TGCAGTGCTAGTCCGACTAGGGGGGGAGAGACCCAGTACTTC. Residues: CSASPTRGGETQYF.